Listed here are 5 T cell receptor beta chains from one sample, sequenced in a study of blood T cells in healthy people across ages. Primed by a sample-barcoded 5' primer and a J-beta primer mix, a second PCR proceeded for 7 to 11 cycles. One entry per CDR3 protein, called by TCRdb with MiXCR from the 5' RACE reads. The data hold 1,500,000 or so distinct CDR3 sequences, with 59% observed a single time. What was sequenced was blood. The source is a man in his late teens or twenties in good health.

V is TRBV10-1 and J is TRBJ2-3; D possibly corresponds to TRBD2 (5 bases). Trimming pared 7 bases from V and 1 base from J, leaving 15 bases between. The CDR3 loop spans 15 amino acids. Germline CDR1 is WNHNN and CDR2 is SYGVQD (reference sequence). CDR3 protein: CASKQAALGTDTQYF. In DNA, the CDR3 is TGCGCCAGCAAACAAGCGGCCCTGGGCACAGATACGCAGTATTTT.

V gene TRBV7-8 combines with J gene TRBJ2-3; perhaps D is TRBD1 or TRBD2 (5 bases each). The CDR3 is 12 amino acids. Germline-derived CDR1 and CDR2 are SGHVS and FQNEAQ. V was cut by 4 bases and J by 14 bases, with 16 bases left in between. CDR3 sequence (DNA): TGTGCCAGCAGCTCCCAGCTTGGGGACCCGTATTTT. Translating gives CASSSQLGDPYF.

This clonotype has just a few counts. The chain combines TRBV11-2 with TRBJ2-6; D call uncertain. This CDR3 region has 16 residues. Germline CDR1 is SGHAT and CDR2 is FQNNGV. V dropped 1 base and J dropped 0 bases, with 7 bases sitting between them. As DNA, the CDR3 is TGTGCCAGCAGCTTAGTGGGCCTCTCTGGGGCCAACGTCCTGACTTTC. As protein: CASSLVGLSGANVLTF.

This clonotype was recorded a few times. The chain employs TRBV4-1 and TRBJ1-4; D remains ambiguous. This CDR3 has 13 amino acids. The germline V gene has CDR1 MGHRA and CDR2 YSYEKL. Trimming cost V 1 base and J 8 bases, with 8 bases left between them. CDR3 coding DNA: TGCGCCAGCAGCCAAGCACACGGGGAAAAACTGTTTTTT. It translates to CASSQAHGEKLFF.

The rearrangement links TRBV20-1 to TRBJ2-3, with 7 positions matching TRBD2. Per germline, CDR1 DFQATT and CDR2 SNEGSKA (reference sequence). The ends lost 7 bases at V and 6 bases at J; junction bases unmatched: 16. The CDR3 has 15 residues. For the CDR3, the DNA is TGCAGTGTTAGTTCTGGCGGGGGAGCCTTCGATACGCAGTATTTT. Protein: CSVSSGGGAFDTQYF.